The sequence of this T cell receptor (beta chain) was determined in a study of cytomegalovirus exposure and HLA in healthy donors. Study-level points and caveats: By a later analysis, the bulk of CMV-associated TCR beta chains appeared HLA-restricted. The sole available immune exposure information was CMV serostatus.

The PCR made use of 60 Vbeta and 13 Jbeta primers. Using immunoSEQ multiplex PCR, the repertoire was profiled, and TCRdb retains in-frame clones only, with some absent. The sample carries approximately 170,000 clones, 70% to 80% recorded once. For this clone: Its antigen is as yet unknown.

CDR3 size: 16 residues. CDR1 LGHNT and CDR2 FRNRAP come from the germline V gene. The V gene lost 3 bases and the J gene lost 3 bases, with 14 bases spanning the gap. Input material: PBMCs. V and J are TRBV12-5 and TRBJ2-2; D possibly corresponds to TRBD1 (6 bases). This clonotype was obtained from a woman aged 40 to 50 in good health and CMV-seronegative. DNA for the CDR3: TGTGCTAGTGGTTTCGCCACAGGGACGGACACCGGGGAGCTGTTTTTT. This sequence encodes CASGFATGTDTGELFF.